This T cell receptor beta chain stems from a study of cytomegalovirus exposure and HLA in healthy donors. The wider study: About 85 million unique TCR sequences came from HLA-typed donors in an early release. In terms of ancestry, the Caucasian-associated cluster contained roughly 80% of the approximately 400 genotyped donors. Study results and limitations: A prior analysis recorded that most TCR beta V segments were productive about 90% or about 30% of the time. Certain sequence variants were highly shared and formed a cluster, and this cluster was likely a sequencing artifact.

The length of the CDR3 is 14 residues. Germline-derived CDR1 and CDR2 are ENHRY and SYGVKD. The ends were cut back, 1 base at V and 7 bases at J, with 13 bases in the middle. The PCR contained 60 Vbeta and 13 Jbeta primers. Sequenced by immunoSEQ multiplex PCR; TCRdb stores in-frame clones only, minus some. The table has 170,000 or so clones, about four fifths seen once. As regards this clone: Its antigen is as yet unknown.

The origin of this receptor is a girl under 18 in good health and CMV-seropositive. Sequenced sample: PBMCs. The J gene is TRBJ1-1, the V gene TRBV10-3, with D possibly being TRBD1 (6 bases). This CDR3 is CAISEWGGKNEAFF. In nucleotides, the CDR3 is TGTGCCATCAGTGAGTGGGGGGGCAAAAATGAAGCTTTCTTT.